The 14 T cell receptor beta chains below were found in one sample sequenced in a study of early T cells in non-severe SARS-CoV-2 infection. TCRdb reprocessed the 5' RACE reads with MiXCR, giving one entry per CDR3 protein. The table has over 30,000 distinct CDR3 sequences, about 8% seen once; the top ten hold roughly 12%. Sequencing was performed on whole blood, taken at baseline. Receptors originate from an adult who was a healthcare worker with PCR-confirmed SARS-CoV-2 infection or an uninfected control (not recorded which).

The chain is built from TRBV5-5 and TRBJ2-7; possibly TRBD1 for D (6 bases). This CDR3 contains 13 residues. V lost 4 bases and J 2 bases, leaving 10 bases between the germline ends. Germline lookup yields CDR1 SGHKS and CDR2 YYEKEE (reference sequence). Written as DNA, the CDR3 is TGTGCCAGCAGCCCAGGGGTAGCCTACGAGCAGTACTTC. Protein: CASSPGVAYEQYF.

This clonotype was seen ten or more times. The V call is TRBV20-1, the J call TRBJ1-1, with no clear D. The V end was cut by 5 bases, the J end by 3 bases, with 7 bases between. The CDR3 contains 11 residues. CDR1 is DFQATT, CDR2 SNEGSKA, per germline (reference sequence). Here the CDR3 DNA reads TGCAGTGCTGCCGGGTACACTGAAGCTTTCTTT. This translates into CSAAGYTEAFF.

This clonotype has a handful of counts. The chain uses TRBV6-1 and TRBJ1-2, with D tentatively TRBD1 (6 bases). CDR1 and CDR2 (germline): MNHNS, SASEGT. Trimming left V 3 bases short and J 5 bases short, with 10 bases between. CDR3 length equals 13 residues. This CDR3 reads CASSETGPYGYTF. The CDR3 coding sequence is TGTGCCAGCAGTGAGACAGGACCATATGGCTACACCTTC.

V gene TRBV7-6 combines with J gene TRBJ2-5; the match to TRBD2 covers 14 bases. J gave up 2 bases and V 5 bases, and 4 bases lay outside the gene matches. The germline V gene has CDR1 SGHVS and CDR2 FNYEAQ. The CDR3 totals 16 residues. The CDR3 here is CASSARTSGGQETQYF. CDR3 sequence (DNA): TGTGCCAGCAGCGCCCGGACTAGCGGGGGGCAAGAGACCCAGTACTTC. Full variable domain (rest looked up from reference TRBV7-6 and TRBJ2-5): GAGVSQSPRYKVTKRGQDVALRCDPISGHVSLYWYRQALGQGPEFLTYFNYEAQQDKSGLPNDRFSAERPEGSISTLTIQRTEQRDSAMYRCASSARTSGGQETQYFGPGTRLLVL.

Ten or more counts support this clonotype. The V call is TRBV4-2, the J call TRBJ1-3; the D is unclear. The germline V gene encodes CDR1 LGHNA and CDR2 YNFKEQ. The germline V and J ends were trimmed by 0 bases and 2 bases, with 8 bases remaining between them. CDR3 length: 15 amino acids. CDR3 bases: TGTGCCAGCAGCCAAGAAAACTGGGCTGGAAACACCATATATTTT. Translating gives CASSQENWAGNTIYF.

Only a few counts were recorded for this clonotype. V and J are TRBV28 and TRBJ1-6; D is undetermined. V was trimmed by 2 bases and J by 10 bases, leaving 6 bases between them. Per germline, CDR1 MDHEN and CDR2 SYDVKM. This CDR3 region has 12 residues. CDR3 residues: CASSLAPSPLHF. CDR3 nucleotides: TGTGCCAGCAGTTTAGCCCCCTCACCCCTCCACTTT.

In DNA, the CDR3 is TGCGCCAGCAGCTGGAGACAGGGATACAATGAGCAGTTCTTC. Its protein product is CASSWRQGYNEQFF. This chain connects TRBV5-1 to TRBJ2-1, with 7 nucleotides matching TRBD1. The ends lost 3 bases at V and 4 bases at J; junction bases unmatched: 4. Germline CDR1 reads SGHRS; CDR2 reads YFSETQ. This CDR3 contains 14 residues.

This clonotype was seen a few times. The chain's CDR3 is CSAIRDSQETQYF. The CDR3 nucleotides read TGCAGTGCGATCCGGGACAGTCAAGAGACCCAGTACTTC. The chain joins TRBV20-1 to TRBJ2-5, with TRBD1 matching over 7 bases. The trim removed 6 bases at V and 2 bases at J, leaving 6 bases unmatched. CDR1 DFQATT and CDR2 SNEGSKA come from the germline V gene (reference sequence). The CDR3 runs to 13 residues.

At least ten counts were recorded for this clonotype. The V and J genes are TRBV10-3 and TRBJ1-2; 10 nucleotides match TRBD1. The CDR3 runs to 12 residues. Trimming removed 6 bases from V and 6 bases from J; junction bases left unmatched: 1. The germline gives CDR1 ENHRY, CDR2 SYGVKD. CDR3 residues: CAIRGTGDGYTF. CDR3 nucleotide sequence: TGTGCCATCAGGGGGACAGGGGATGGCTACACCTTC.

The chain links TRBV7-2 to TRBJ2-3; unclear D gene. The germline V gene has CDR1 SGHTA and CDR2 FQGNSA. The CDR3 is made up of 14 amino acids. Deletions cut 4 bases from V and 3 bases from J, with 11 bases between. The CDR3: CASSSGRPTDTQYF. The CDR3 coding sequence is TGTGCCAGCAGCTCGGGTCGACCAACAGATACGCAGTATTTT.

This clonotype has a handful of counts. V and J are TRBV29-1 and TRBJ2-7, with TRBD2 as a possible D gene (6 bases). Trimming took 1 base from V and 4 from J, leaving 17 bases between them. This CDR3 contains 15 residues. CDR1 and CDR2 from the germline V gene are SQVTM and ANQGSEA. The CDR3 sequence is CSVEVGKGAGYEQYF. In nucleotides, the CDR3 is TGCAGCGTTGAAGTGGGAAAAGGGGCGGGGTACGAGCAGTACTTC.

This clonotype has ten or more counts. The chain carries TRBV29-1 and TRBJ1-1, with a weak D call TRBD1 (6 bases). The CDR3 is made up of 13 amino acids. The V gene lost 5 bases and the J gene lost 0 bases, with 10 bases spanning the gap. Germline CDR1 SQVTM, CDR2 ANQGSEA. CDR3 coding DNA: TGCAGCGTTCGAGGACAGTTGAACACTGAAGCTTTCTTT. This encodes CSVRGQLNTEAFF.

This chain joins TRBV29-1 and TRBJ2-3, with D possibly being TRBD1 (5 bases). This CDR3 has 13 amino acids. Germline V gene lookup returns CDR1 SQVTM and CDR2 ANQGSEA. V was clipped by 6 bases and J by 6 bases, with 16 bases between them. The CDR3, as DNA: TGCAGCGTGGGGCTGAGCCAATGGGATACGCAGTATTTT. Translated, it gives CSVGLSQWDTQYF.

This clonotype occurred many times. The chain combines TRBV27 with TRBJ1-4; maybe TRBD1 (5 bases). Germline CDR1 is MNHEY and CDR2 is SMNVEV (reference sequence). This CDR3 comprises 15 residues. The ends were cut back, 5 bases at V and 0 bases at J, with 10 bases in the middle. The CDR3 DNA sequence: TGTGCCAGCAGTCCATTGGGGCCAACTAATGAAAAACTGTTTTTT. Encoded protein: CASSPLGPTNEKLFF.